Following are 9 T cell receptor beta chains from one sample sequenced in a study of cytomegalovirus exposure and HLA in healthy donors. PCR used 60 Vbeta primers and 13 Jbeta primers. The repertoire was sequenced with immunoSEQ multiplex PCR; TCRdb's copy has only in-frame clones and lacks some. The sample carries a few hundred thousand clones, over 90% recorded once. Sequencing was done on a sample of PBMCs. The origin of the receptors is a girl aged 2-10 years in good health and CMV-seronegative.

The chain employs TRBV5-1 and TRBJ1-4, with 8 nucleotides matching TRBD1. V dropped 2 bases and J dropped 8; count of bases not matched to a gene: 8. Germline V lookup: CDR1 SGHRS, CDR2 YFSETQ. The CDR3 has 15 amino acids. CDR3 region: CASSLSGQGNEKLFF. CDR3 in DNA: TGCGCCAGCAGCTTATCAGGACAGGGTAACGAAAAACTGTTTTTT.

This chain links TRBV10-1 with TRBJ2-2; 9 nucleotides line up with TRBD2. Germline CDR1 and CDR2: WNHNN and SYGVQD (reference sequence). The V segment lost 3 bases and the J segment 3 bases; nucleotides outside the gene matches: 8. The CDR3 has 17 residues. CDR3 sequence reads: CASSEFAGGPDTGELFF. The CDR3 nucleotides read TGCGCCAGCAGTGAATTTGCGGGGGGGCCGGACACCGGGGAGCTGTTTTTT.

The chain couples TRBV5-1 to TRBJ2-1; 9 bases line up with TRBD1. After removal of 4 bases from V and 4 bases from J, the junction contained 6 bases not matched to a gene. The CDR3 has 15 amino acids. Germline lookup yields CDR1 SGHRS and CDR2 YFSETQ. CDR3 bases: TGCGCCAGCAGCCCCGGACAGGGGATTTACAATGAGCAGTTCTTC. Amino acid sequence: CASSPGQGIYNEQFF.

This clone has a handful of counts. The rearrangement joins TRBV29-1 to TRBJ2-2, with 7 bases lining up with TRBD2. The CDR3 covers 13 residues. The germline gives CDR1 SQVTM, CDR2 ANQGSEA. Trimming at V came to 3 bases and at J to 4 bases, leaving 2 bases not matched to a gene. CDR3 sequence reads: CSVDGRTTGELFF. CDR3 DNA: TGCAGCGTTGACGGGAGGACCACCGGGGAGCTGTTTTTT.

V is TRBV5-1 and J is TRBJ1-4; 8 positions match TRBD1. With 1 base clipped from V and 1 base from J, the junction kept 3 bases outside the gene matches. Germline-derived CDR1 and CDR2 are SGHRS and YFSETQ. The CDR3 covers 16 residues. Here the CDR3 reads CASSLQGAVTNEKLFF. DNA of the CDR3: TGCGCCAGCAGCTTGCAGGGGGCGGTAACTAATGAAAAACTGTTTTTT.

V usage is TRBV5-1 and J usage is TRBJ2-5, with TRBD2 matching over 9 bases. Germline CDR1 SGHRS, CDR2 YFSETQ. J was trimmed by 4 bases and V by 4 bases; bases with no gene match: 14. This CDR3 is built from 17 residues. The CDR3 region is CASSKITGLAVGETQYF. The CDR3 nucleotides are TGCGCCAGCAGCAAGATAACGGGACTAGCAGTGGGAGAGACCCAGTACTTC.

The chain has TRBV29-1 and TRBJ2-3; possibly TRBD1 for D (7 bases). Germline CDR1 and CDR2: SQVTM and ANQGSEA. This CDR3 region has 12 residues. CDR3 nucleotides: TGCAACGACAGGGAGGCTGGGGATACGCAGTATTTT. Translated, it gives CNDREAGDTQYF.

The V gene is TRBV28, the J gene TRBJ2-3; a weak D match, TRBD2 (7 bases). The CDR3 contains 16 residues. CDR1 and CDR2 (germline): MDHEN, SYDVKM. With 2 bases removed from V and 2 bases from J, the gap between germline ends came to 14 bases. The CDR3 DNA reads as TGTGCCAGCAGTTTAGAGTGGGGGGGACACACAGATACGCAGTATTTT. Translation: CASSLEWGGHTDTQYF.

The chain joins TRBV7-8 to TRBJ2-7, with TRBD2 matching 7 bases. The CDR3 spans 14 residues. V shed 1 base, J shed 5 bases, and the junction held 5 bases outside the gene matches. CDR1 is SGHVS, CDR2 FQNEAQ, per germline. DNA for the CDR3: TGTGCCAGCAGCTTAGGGCGGGGGTTGAACGAGCAGTACTTC. Translated: CASSLGRGLNEQYF.